Following are 18 T cell receptor beta chains from one sample sequenced in a study of T cells after yellow fever vaccination. TCRdb reprocessed the 5' RACE reads via MiXCR and lists one record per CDR3 protein. In the table there are some 560,000 distinct CDR3 sequences, under 25% of which are singletons. The sample in question was PBMCs, obtained 15 days after the yellow fever booster vaccination. These TCRs come from a man aged 25 to 40 who received the YFV17D yellow fever vaccine.

The chain carries TRBV27 and TRBJ1-1; D possibly corresponds to TRBD1 (6 bases). The CDR3 extends over 15 amino acids. The germline CDR1 and CDR2 sequences are MNHEY and SMNVEV (reference sequence). V shed 0 bases and J shed 5 bases, with 13 bases lying between them. DNA of the CDR3: TGTGCCAGCAGTTTATCGACAGGTTCTAGAACTGAAGCTTTCTTT. It translates to CASSLSTGSRTEAFF.

This sequence joins TRBV11-3 and TRBJ2-1, with 9 bases fitting TRBD2. The CDR3 contains 16 residues. The V and J ends lost 1 base and 4 bases, in that order; junction bases with no gene match: 5. In germline, CDR1 is SGHNT, CDR2 YENEEA. The CDR3: CASSLGPSGAYNEQFF. The CDR3 DNA follows: TGTGCCAGCAGCTTAGGCCCTAGCGGGGCTTACAATGAGCAGTTCTTC. Drawing the rest from reference TRBV11-3 and TRBJ2-1, the complete variable domain is EAGVVQSPRYKIIEKKQPVAFWCNPISGHNTLYWYLQNLGQGPELLIRYENEEAVDDSQLPKDRFSAERLKGVDSTLKIQPAELGDSAVYLCASSLGPSGAYNEQFFGPGTRLTVL.

This clonotype has just a few counts. The rearrangement uses TRBV5-1 and TRBJ1-2; D is uncertain. The CDR3 extends over 13 amino acids. V was pared by 1 base and J by 8 bases, with 12 bases between. CDR1 and CDR2 from the germline V gene are SGHRS and YFSETQ. As DNA, the CDR3 is TGCGCCAGCAGCTTGATAGGGCTTACGGGCTACACCTTC. As protein: CASSLIGLTGYTF.

V and J are TRBV9 and TRBJ2-7; D possibly corresponds to TRBD2 (6 bases). In germline, CDR1 is SGDLS, CDR2 YYNGEE. Trimming left V 0 bases short and J 2 bases short, with 9 bases between. This CDR3 has 14 residues. Here the CDR3 reads CASSVGRDAYEQYF. The CDR3 coding sequence is TGTGCCAGCAGCGTAGGGCGGGACGCCTACGAGCAGTACTTC. Supplemented by reference TRBV9 and TRBJ2-7, the full variable domain reads DSGVTQTPKHLITATGQRVTLRCSPRSGDLSVYWYQQSLDQGLQFLIQYYNGEERAKGNILERFSAQQFPDLHSELNLSSLELGDSALYFCASSVGRDAYEQYFGPGTRLTVT.

This clonotype was seen more than once but under ten times. The chain couples TRBV12-3 or TRBV12-4 to TRBJ2-7; the D is unclear. The CDR3 is 14 amino acids. Trimming stripped 3 bases from V and 0 bases from J, with 9 bases between. The CDR3 loop is CASSFGVDSYEQYF. The DNA of the CDR3 is TGTGCCAGCAGTTTTGGGGTAGACTCCTACGAGCAGTACTTC.

CDR3: CASRLLGGTGELFF. The CDR3 DNA is TGTGCCAGCAGATTACTAGGGGGTACCGGGGAGCTGTTTTTT. The chain recombines TRBV27 with TRBJ2-2, with D possibly being TRBD1 (6 bases). Germline CDR1 is MNHEY and CDR2 is SMNVEV (reference sequence). V lost 6 bases, J lost 5 bases, and 13 bases lay in between. This CDR3 has 14 residues.

This clonotype was counted a few times. The chain carries TRBV20-1 and TRBJ2-5; D unclear. The V and J ends lost 6 bases and 4 bases respectively, with 15 bases between them. Germline-derived CDR1 and CDR2 are DFQATT and SNEGSKA (reference sequence). CDR3 length: 13 residues. The CDR3 DNA sequence: TGCAGTGCCCTACCTAGTACCCCAGAGACCCAGTACTTC. Encoded protein: CSALPSTPETQYF.

Only a few counts were recorded for this clonotype. V and J are TRBV4-3 and TRBJ1-1; a possible D gene is TRBD1 (5 bases). V shed 4 bases and J shed 6 bases, with 12 bases lying between them. The CDR3 contains 13 residues. Per germline, CDR1 LGHNA and CDR2 YSLEER. CDR3 in amino acids: CASSPGTGSEAFF. The DNA for the CDR3 is TGCGCCAGCAGCCCAGGGACGGGTTCTGAAGCTTTCTTT.

V usage is TRBV7-2 and J usage is TRBJ2-3, with 8 nucleotides matching TRBD2. The V and J ends lost 5 bases and 2 bases, in that order; junction bases with no gene match: 9. CDR3 size: 16 residues. Germline V gene sequence: CDR1 SGHTA, CDR2 FQGNSA. The CDR3 sequence is CASSPGVAGLTDTQYF. In DNA, the CDR3 is TGTGCCAGCAGCCCTGGGGTAGCGGGACTCACAGATACGCAGTATTTT.

CDR3 region: CASRTLATRPDTQYF. The CDR3 coding sequence is TGCGCCAGCCGCACTCTAGCGACCAGGCCAGATACGCAGTATTTT. V gene TRBV5-1 combines with J gene TRBJ2-3; perhaps TRBD2 as D (6 bases). This CDR3 has 15 amino acids. Germline CDR1 reads SGHRS; CDR2 reads YFSETQ. Trimming removed 7 bases from V and 4 bases from J, with 19 bases in between.

This clonotype was counted a few times. The gene calls are TRBV27 and TRBJ2-7; TRBD1 matches at 10 bases. The junction had 7 bases not matched to a gene; V was cut back by 6 bases and J by 2 bases. CDR1 and CDR2 (germline): MNHEY, SMNVEV (reference sequence). The CDR3 sequence is 15 residues long. DNA of the CDR3: TGTGCCAGCAGCTGGGGACAGGGGTTCGCCTACGAGCAGTACTTC. This gives the protein CASSWGQGFAYEQYF.

The V and J genes are TRBV6-6 and TRBJ2-7; D unresolved. CDR1 is MNHNY, CDR2 SVGAGI, per germline (reference sequence). The V and J ends lost 5 bases and 5 bases respectively, with 4 bases between them. The CDR3 runs to 10 residues. The CDR3 is CASSHHEQYF. DNA of the CDR3: TGTGCCAGCAGTCACCACGAGCAGTACTTC.

There are a few counts of this clonotype. The chain has TRBV7-4 and TRBJ2-7; perhaps TRBD1 as D (5 bases). The germline CDR1 and CDR2 sequences are SGHVT and SQSDAQ. The CDR3 runs 12 residues. The V gene lost 7 bases and the J gene lost 6 bases, with 13 bases spanning the gap. CDR3 sequence: CASIFPGIEQYF. The CDR3 DNA sequence: TGTGCCAGCATTTTTCCAGGGATCGAGCAGTACTTC.

V is TRBV12-3 or TRBV12-4 and J is TRBJ2-1, with 7 bases that match TRBD2. The CDR3 is made up of 15 amino acids. The trim removed 10 bases at V and 0 bases at J, leaving 9 bases unmatched. This CDR3 reads CATTLGGSSYNEQFF. The CDR3 coding sequence is TGTGCCACTACCCTGGGGGGGAGCTCCTACAATGAGCAGTTCTTC.

This clonotype turned up a few times. As DNA, the CDR3 is TGCGCCAGCAGCTCCGGGGGTAGCGGCACAGATACGCAGTATTTT. It specifies CASSSGGSGTDTQYF. The gene calls are TRBV4-3 and TRBJ2-3; possibly TRBD2 for D (6 bases). Germline CDR1 is LGHNA and CDR2 is YSLEER. The ends were cut back, 5 bases at V and 1 base at J, with 13 bases in the middle. There are 15 residues in the CDR3.

This rearrangement joins TRBV9 to TRBJ1-1; the match to TRBD1 covers 9 bases. Germline V gene data show CDR1 as SGDLS and CDR2 as YYNGEE. V gave up 4 bases and J gave up 0 bases; unmatched junction bases: 10. The CDR3 runs 17 residues. The CDR3 DNA sequence: TGTGCCAGCAGCTTCCGGACAGGGGACATATTGAACACTGAAGCTTTCTTT. Translated, it gives CASSFRTGDILNTEAFF.

This clonotype was counted only a few times. J is TRBJ2-5 and V is TRBV7-9; the D gene is possibly TRBD2 (5 bases). V was clipped by 4 bases and J by 2 bases, with 20 bases between them. From germline, CDR1 is SEHNR and CDR2 FQNEAQ (reference sequence). The length of the CDR3 is 17 residues. The CDR3 region has the DNA TGTGCCAGCAGCTCAGATCTGGGTGAGGGTTCTCAAGAGACCCAGTACTTC. This codes for CASSSDLGEGSQETQYF.

The chain couples TRBV5-1 to TRBJ2-5; 7 bases match TRBD1. Germline lookup yields CDR1 SGHRS and CDR2 YFSETQ. The ends lost 4 bases at V and 4 bases at J; junction bases unmatched: 7. The CDR3 contains 14 residues. The CDR3: CASSPLQGPETQYF. The CDR3 DNA is TGCGCCAGCAGCCCCTTACAGGGGCCAGAGACCCAGTACTTC.